The 9 T cell receptor beta chains given below trace back to one sample, sequenced in a study of cytotoxic CD8 clonotypes in ibrutinib-treated CLL. TCRdb's table, derived via immunoSEQ multiplex PCR, lists solely in-frame clones and lacks some. The sample shows 160,000 or so clones, about 88% of them seen only once. The sequencing used PBMCs, collected at disease progression, from a patient treated with ibrutinib. The receptor set was obtained from a human donor with chronic lymphocytic leukemia.

The chain links TRBV14 to TRBJ2-7; a possible D gene is TRBD2 (6 bases). Germline V lookup: CDR1 SGHDN, CDR2 FVKESK. This CDR3 comprises 16 residues. Trimming stripped 1 base from V and 7 bases from J, with 20 bases between. The DNA of the CDR3 is TGTGCCAGCAGCCAAGTGGGACTCCGGGGAACCCGGGAGCAGTACTTC. Its translation is CASSQVGLRGTREQYF.

This sequence joins TRBV6-5 and TRBJ1-2; D is unresolved. This CDR3 is built from 16 residues. V lost 4 bases and J 1 base, leaving 16 bases between the germline ends. Germline V lookup: CDR1 MNHEY, CDR2 SVGAGI. The DNA of the CDR3 is TGTGCCAGCAGTTCCCTGTCGTCGGGATTTAACTATGGCTACACCTTC. Translation: CASSSLSSGFNYGYTF.

V gene TRBV7-3 combines with J gene TRBJ2-1; 8 bases line up with TRBD2. Germline CDR1 reads SGHTA; CDR2 reads FQGTGA. This CDR3 region has 16 residues. V dropped 5 bases and J dropped 7; count of bases not matched to a gene: 13. CDR3 nucleotides: TGTGCCAGCAGCCCCCGTGGTAGCGGGGACTTTAATGAGCAGTTCTTC. Translated: CASSPRGSGDFNEQFF.

The gene calls are TRBV11-3 and TRBJ2-1, with 10 positions matching TRBD2. Germline V gene data show CDR1 as SGHNT and CDR2 as YENEEA. This CDR3 is 15 amino acids long. The V gene end was trimmed by 5 bases and the J gene end by 6 bases; junction bases not matched to a gene: 7. This CDR3 reads CASSPLAGELNEQFF. The CDR3 DNA is TGTGCCAGCAGCCCTCTAGCGGGAGAGCTCAATGAGCAGTTCTTC.

The chain links TRBV30 to TRBJ1-1; 9 nucleotides line up with TRBD1. The CDR3 length is 14 residues. J lost 3 bases, V lost 3 bases, and 5 bases had no gene match. The germline V gene encodes CDR1 GTSNPN and CDR2 SVGIG (reference sequence). CDR3 sequence (DNA): TGTGCCTGGAGGGGGGACAGGGAGGACACTGAAGCTTTCTTT. Its protein product is CAWRGDREDTEAFF.

This chain joins TRBV30 and TRBJ1-2; possibly TRBD1 for D (5 bases). Trimming cost V 0 bases and J 7 bases, with 15 bases left between them. CDR1 GTSNPN and CDR2 SVGIG come from the germline V gene (reference sequence). The CDR3 totals 14 residues. The CDR3: CAWSVRGGARGYTF. CDR3 DNA sequence: TGTGCCTGGAGTGTACGGGGTGGGGCTCGTGGCTACACCTTC.

The chain employs TRBV7-2 and TRBJ2-3; 7 bases map to TRBD1. Trimming cost V 5 bases and J 4 bases; bases outside gene matches: 3. This CDR3 has 13 amino acids. Germline V CDR1 and CDR2: SGHTA, FQGNSA. The CDR3, as DNA: TGTGCCAGCAGCGGGACAGTAGCAGATACGCAGTATTTT. This sequence encodes CASSGTVADTQYF.

This clone was found once. One end of the junction fails to match germline, which may point to a read error. The V gene is TRBV9, the J gene TRBJ2-4, with TRBD1 identical over 12 bases. CDR1 is SGDLS and CDR2 is YYNGEE in the germline V gene. The CDR3 has 13 amino acids. DNA of the CDR3: TGTGCCAGCAGCCCCCGGGACAGGGGGCGCTTGAACTTC. Translation gives CASSPRDRGRLNF.

This chain connects TRBV6-1 to TRBJ1-2; 7 bases map to TRBD1. The junction had 14 bases not matched to a gene; V was cut back by 5 bases and J by 8 bases. The V gene's germline CDR1 is MNHNS and CDR2 SASEGT. The CDR3 runs 15 residues. This CDR3 is CASSRQGISSVGYTF. CDR3 DNA sequence: TGTGCCAGCAGTAGACAGGGCATTAGTTCGGTCGGCTACACCTTC.